This T cell receptor beta chain was obtained from a study of blood T cell repertoires in COVID-19. Study at large: T cells, B-cell-depleted T cells, or PBMCs provided the cDNA or gDNA that served as material.

Using immunoSEQ multiplex PCR, the repertoire was profiled, and TCRdb retains in-frame clones only, with some absent. The table shows 350,000 to 400,000 clones, with about nine tenths occurring only once. Participants were aged roughly 18 to 100 years from about two dozen US areas. Cohorts were assigned according to the clinical history that participants reported. Those designated as exposed participants met a COVID-19 case within 2 weeks before study entry. The V end lost 6 bases, the J end lost 4 bases, and 10 bases lay between the germline ends. This CDR3 is built from 13 residues. The V gene's germline CDR1 is LNHDA and CDR2 SQIVND (reference sequence).

This clonotype was sampled from a woman between 35 and 50 years old who had been exposed to COVID-19. This rearrangement joins TRBV19 to TRBJ1-5; D unclear. The sequencing input was PBMCs or T cells enriched from blood (not recorded which). The CDR3 sequence is CASSRGTNQPQHF. The CDR3 DNA sequence: TGTGCCAGTAGCCGGGGTACTAATCAGCCCCAGCATTTT.